This passage covers 23 T cell receptor beta chains from one sample sequenced in a study of T cells in Graves' hyperthyroidism and ophthalmopathy. Researchers amplified the TCR beta CDR3 regions from RNA transcripts. The HTBI set primed first-round TCR CDR3 RT-PCR. TCRdb redid the calling of the multiplex PCR reads with MiXCR, one entry per CDR3 protein. In the table there are fewer than 550,000 distinct CDR3 sequences, more than 15% of which are singletons. Material for sequencing was blood. These receptor sequences come from a young woman with Graves' hyperthyroidism.

Notes on this clonotype: This CDR3 is missing its conserved last phenylalanine or tryptophan, likely due to a read error. The chain employs TRBV19 and TRBJ1-5; D ambiguous. This CDR3 contains 14 residues. V was trimmed by 3 bases and J by 3 bases, leaving 9 bases between them. Germline CDR1 LNHDA, CDR2 SQIVND (reference sequence). This CDR3 reads CASSMWGANQPQHS. The CDR3 DNA sequence: TGTGCCAGTAGTATGTGGGGTGCCAATCAGCCCCAGCATTCT.

The chain is built from TRBV12-3 or TRBV12-4 and TRBJ1-2; D not certain. V lost 1 base to trimming and J lost 8 bases, with 11 bases between them. The CDR3 covers 13 residues. CDR3 nucleotides: TGTGCCAGCAGTTTAGATCTTACAGACGGCTACACCTTC. Translated: CASSLDLTDGYTF.

The chain combines TRBV6-2 or TRBV6-3 with TRBJ1-2, with 8 bases matching TRBD1. The trim removed 5 bases at V and 4 bases at J, leaving 6 bases unmatched. The CDR3 totals 14 residues. From germline, CDR1 is MNHEY and CDR2 SVGEGT. This CDR3 is CASSGAGGGYGYTF. CDR3 nucleotide sequence: TGTGCCAGCAGTGGGGCAGGGGGCGGCTATGGCTACACCTTC.

This clonotype was recorded many times. The chain joins TRBV4-1 to TRBJ1-1; D not resolved. This CDR3 comprises 14 residues. V dropped 8 bases and J dropped 1 base, with 14 bases sitting between them. Germline CDR1 is MGHRA and CDR2 is YSYEKL. The CDR3: CASRDLRKNTEAFF. The DNA for the CDR3 is TGCGCCAGCCGAGATCTACGGAAGAACACTGAAGCTTTCTTT.

As regards this clonotype: This may be a read error, as it is one base from a much larger clone. This chain uses TRBV4-1 with TRBJ1-5, with D possibly matching TRBD1 (5 bases). Germline CDR1 is MGHRA and CDR2 is YSYEKL. Trimming pared 0 bases from V and 5 bases from J, leaving 8 bases between. The CDR3 sequence is 14 residues long. CDR3: CASSQEGGYQPQHF. Written as DNA, the CDR3 is TGCGCCAGCAGCCAAGAGGGGGGATATCAGCCCCAGCATTTT.

At least ten counts were recorded for this clonotype. This rearrangement joins TRBV20-1 to TRBJ2-3, with TRBD2 as a possible D gene (6 bases). Looked up from germline, CDR1 is DFQATT and CDR2 is SNEGSKA (reference sequence). V lost 6 bases, J lost 0 bases, and 13 bases lay in between. The CDR3 sequence is 14 residues long. The CDR3 region is CSAQSGTSTDTQYF. Written as DNA, the CDR3 is TGCAGTGCACAGTCGGGGACTAGCACAGATACGCAGTATTTT.

Many counts were recorded for this clonotype. The chain has TRBV28 and TRBJ1-2; TRBD1 is a possible D gene (6 bases). Trimming cost V 7 bases and J 0 bases, with 12 bases left between them. CDR1 and CDR2 from the germline V gene are MDHEN and SYDVKM. The length of the CDR3 is 14 residues. CDR3 residues: CASTRGGSNYGYTF. CDR3 in DNA: TGTGCCAGCACCCGAGGGGGTTCTAACTATGGCTACACCTTC.

This clonotype was detected a few times. The rearrangement joins TRBV12-3 or TRBV12-4 to TRBJ2-3; perhaps D is TRBD1 or TRBD2 (5 bases each). CDR3 length: 16 residues. The V gene lost 7 bases and the J gene lost 4 bases, with 21 bases spanning the gap. The CDR3, as DNA: TGTGCCAGCAACTTTCACCGGGACCCTACGTCAGATACGCAGTATTTT. Its protein product is CASNFHRDPTSDTQYF.

This clonotype occurred a few times. This chain joins TRBV6-1 and TRBJ2-3, with a tentative D call TRBD1 (6 bases). The length of the CDR3 is 14 residues. V was trimmed by 8 bases and J by 7 bases, leaving 19 bases between them. Germline loops: CDR1 MNHNS, CDR2 SASEGT. CDR3 sequence reads: CASELGAGWHTQYF. The CDR3 DNA follows: TGTGCCAGCGAGTTGGGGGCAGGGTGGCATACGCAGTATTTT.

This clonotype appeared many times. This chain connects TRBV29-1 to TRBJ2-5; TRBD1 might be the D (6 bases). This CDR3 region has 12 residues. Between the trimmed V and J ends, which lost 3 bases and 2 bases, there was a span of 7 bases. CDR1 is SQVTM and CDR2 is ANQGSEA in the germline V gene. The chain's CDR3 is CSVDGQQETQYF. The CDR3, as DNA: TGCAGCGTTGATGGACAGCAAGAGACCCAGTACTTC.

The chain's CDR3 is CASSTTGGEIEQFF. The CDR3 nucleotides are TGTGCCAGTAGTACCACAGGGGGGGAGATTGAGCAGTTCTTC. The V and J genes are TRBV19 and TRBJ2-1; possibly TRBD1 for D (8 bases). The V end lost 4 bases, the J end lost 9 bases, and 16 bases lay between the germline ends. Germline V gene data show CDR1 as LNHDA and CDR2 as SQIVND (reference sequence). The CDR3 contains 14 residues.

This clonotype occurred many times. The gene calls are TRBV10-3 and TRBJ2-1, with a tentative D call TRBD2 (7 bases). Germline lookup yields CDR1 ENHRY and CDR2 SYGVKD. V lost 4 bases and J 6 bases, leaving 16 bases between the germline ends. The CDR3 has 15 amino acids. The CDR3 sequence: CAISASSGGGNEQFF. As DNA, the CDR3 is TGTGCCATCAGTGCCTCTAGCGGAGGGGGCAATGAGCAGTTCTTC.

This clonotype was observed at least ten times. The chain employs TRBV2 and TRBJ1-4; D remains ambiguous. This CDR3 has 15 residues. V dropped 3 bases and J dropped 5 bases, with 13 bases sitting between them. Per germline, CDR1 SNHLY and CDR2 FYNNEI. The CDR3 DNA is TGTGCCAGCAGTGAGCCTAGCAGACGGAATGAAAAACTGTTTTTT. Translating it yields CASSEPSRRNEKLFF.

This clonotype was observed at least ten times. This chain uses TRBV5-1 with TRBJ1-3, with unresolved D. The CDR3 runs 17 residues. CDR1 and CDR2 from the germline V gene are SGHRS and YFSETQ. The germline V and J ends were trimmed by 0 bases and 0 bases, with 13 bases remaining between them. CDR3 DNA sequence: TGCGCCAGCAGCTTGGAGGCAACCTCGAGCTCTGGAAACACCATATATTTT. Translated, it gives CASSLEATSSSGNTIYF.

This chain joins TRBV5-1 and TRBJ2-6; TRBD2 might be the D (5 bases). The CDR3 length is 19 residues. Germline loops: CDR1 SGHRS, CDR2 YFSETQ. Trimming took off 4 bases at V and 2 bases at J, with 22 bases between the two ends. DNA for the CDR3: TGCGCCAGCAGCGACGACTGGGCTAGCTCTCTGCCTGGGGCCAACGTCCTGACTTTC. This translates into CASSDDWASSLPGANVLTF.

This clonotype has ten or more counts. The rearrangement joins TRBV2 to TRBJ2-1, with 9 bases fitting TRBD2. V trimming: 7 bases; J trimming: 7 bases; junction bases outside the gene matches: 5. CDR3 length: 13 residues. CDR1 and CDR2 (germline): SNHLY, FYNNEI. CDR3 region: CASKREEGNEQFF. The CDR3 nucleotides are TGTGCCAGCAAGCGGGAGGAGGGGAATGAGCAGTTCTTC.

This clonotype was observed a few times. The genes are TRBV5-1 and TRBJ2-3, with TRBD2 identical over 11 bases. CDR1 is SGHRS and CDR2 is YFSETQ in the germline V gene. The CDR3 is 18 amino acids. V lost 0 bases, J lost 8 bases, and 14 bases stayed unmatched. The CDR3, as DNA: TGCGCCAGCAGCTTGGGGGAGACTAGCGGGATGGACGGTACTACGCAGTATTTT. This sequence encodes CASSLGETSGMDGTTQYF.

This clonotype occurred many times. The chain couples TRBV27 to TRBJ1-5; D call uncertain. Trimming cost V 2 bases and J 2 bases, with 10 bases left between them. Germline V gene data show CDR1 as MNHEY and CDR2 as SMNVEV (reference sequence). The CDR3 length is 15 residues. CDR3 nucleotides: TGTGCCAGCAGTTTACTGGGTGACGGCAATCAGCCCCAGCATTTT. Translation gives CASSLLGDGNQPQHF.

This clonotype has ten or more counts. The rearrangement joins TRBV7-9 to TRBJ2-3; D perhaps matches TRBD1 (6 bases). The CDR3 consists of 16 residues. Per the germline V gene, CDR1 is SEHNR and CDR2 is FQNEAQ (reference sequence). V was cut by 5 bases and J by 3 bases, with 18 bases left in between. The CDR3 region has the DNA TGTGCCAGCAGCACCAGGGCCCCAGGGGAAACAGATACGCAGTATTTT. Its protein product is CASSTRAPGETDTQYF.

Ten or more counts support this clonotype. The chain carries TRBV25-1 and TRBJ1-2; D ambiguous. Germline lookup yields CDR1 MGHDK and CDR2 SYGVNS. Trimming took 3 bases from V and 4 from J, leaving 12 bases between them. CDR3 length equals 14 residues. DNA of the CDR3: TGTGCCAGCAGTGATCTATTAGCCGGCTATGGCTACACCTTC. This gives the protein CASSDLLAGYGYTF.

This clonotype was seen many times. This chain links TRBV20-1 with TRBJ2-5, with 10 bases lining up with TRBD2. Looked up from germline, CDR1 is DFQATT and CDR2 is SNEGSKA (reference sequence). The junction had 11 bases not matched to a gene; V was cut back by 5 bases and J by 2 bases. The CDR3 is 16 residues long. CDR3 coding DNA: TGCAGTGCTCTCGGTCCAGCGGGGGGGCGTCAAGAGACCCAGTACTTC. Its translation is CSALGPAGGRQETQYF.

A few counts support this clonotype. The chain is built from TRBV20-1 and TRBJ1-4; the match to TRBD1 covers 8 bases. The CDR3 contains 14 residues. Germline CDR1 reads DFQATT; CDR2 reads SNEGSKA (reference sequence). After removal of 6 bases from V and 6 bases from J, the junction contained 9 bases not matched to a gene. CDR3 DNA sequence: TGCAGTGCCACCAGGGGGCTCGGGGATGAAAAACTGTTTTTT. The encoded protein is CSATRGLGDEKLFF.

This clonotype was detected many times. The V gene is TRBV30, the J gene TRBJ1-3; D is ambiguous. The V end was cut by 4 bases, the J end by 0 bases, with 10 bases between. CDR1 and CDR2 from the germline V gene are GTSNPN and SVGIG (reference sequence). This CDR3 is built from 14 residues. This chain's CDR3 is CAWNLGDSGNTIYF. DNA for the CDR3: TGTGCCTGGAACCTTGGGGACTCTGGAAACACCATATATTTT.